This T cell receptor (beta chain) was sequenced during a study of radiation and T cells in renal cell carcinoma. Note on this clone: Its antigen is still unknown.

CDR3 length equals 15 residues. CDR1 is MNHEY and CDR2 is SMNVEV in the germline V gene (reference sequence). V was trimmed by 8 bases and J by 4 bases, leaving 17 bases between them. Stated time point: blood 4 weeks post-SBRT, at nephrectomy. Documented treatment: 15 Gy SBRT to primary tumor, nephrectomy 4 weeks later. Method: immunoSEQ multiplex PCR; TCRdb's copy keeps in-frame clones and lacks some. The data hold some 150,000 clones, with around 88% observed a single time. Study-wide findings and caveats: From baseline, blood top tumor clonotypes peaked at 2 weeks post-radiation.

Sequencing used blood, obtained from a patient whose treatment included radiotherapy and nephrectomy. This chain connects TRBV27 to TRBJ1-4; D is ambiguous. The receptor's source is a woman aged 45-60 years with renal cell carcinoma. The CDR3 protein is CASLPLGSSNEKLFF. The CDR3 coding sequence is TGTGCCAGCCTACCTCTCGGGAGCAGTAATGAAAAACTGTTTTTT. The full variable domain, with the rest looked up from reference TRBV27 and TRBJ1-4, is EAQVTQNPRYLITVTGKKLTVTCSQNMNHEYMSWYRQDPGLGLRQIYYSMNVEVTDKGDVPEGYKVSRKEKRNFPLILESPSPNQTSLYFCASLPLGSSNEKLFFGSGTQLSVL.